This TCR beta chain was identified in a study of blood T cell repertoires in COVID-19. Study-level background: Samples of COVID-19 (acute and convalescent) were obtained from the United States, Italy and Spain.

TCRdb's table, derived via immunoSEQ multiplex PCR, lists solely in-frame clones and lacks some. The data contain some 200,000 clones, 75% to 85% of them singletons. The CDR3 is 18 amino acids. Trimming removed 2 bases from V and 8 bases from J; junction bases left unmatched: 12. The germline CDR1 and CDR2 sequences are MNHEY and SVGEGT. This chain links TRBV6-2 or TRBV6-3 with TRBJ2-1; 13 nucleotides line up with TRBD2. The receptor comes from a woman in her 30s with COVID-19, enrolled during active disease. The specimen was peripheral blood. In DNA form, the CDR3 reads TGTGCCAGCAGTTACCTTGGGACTAGCGGGATGTACGTCGATGAGCAGTTCTTC. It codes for CASSYLGTSGMYVDEQFF.